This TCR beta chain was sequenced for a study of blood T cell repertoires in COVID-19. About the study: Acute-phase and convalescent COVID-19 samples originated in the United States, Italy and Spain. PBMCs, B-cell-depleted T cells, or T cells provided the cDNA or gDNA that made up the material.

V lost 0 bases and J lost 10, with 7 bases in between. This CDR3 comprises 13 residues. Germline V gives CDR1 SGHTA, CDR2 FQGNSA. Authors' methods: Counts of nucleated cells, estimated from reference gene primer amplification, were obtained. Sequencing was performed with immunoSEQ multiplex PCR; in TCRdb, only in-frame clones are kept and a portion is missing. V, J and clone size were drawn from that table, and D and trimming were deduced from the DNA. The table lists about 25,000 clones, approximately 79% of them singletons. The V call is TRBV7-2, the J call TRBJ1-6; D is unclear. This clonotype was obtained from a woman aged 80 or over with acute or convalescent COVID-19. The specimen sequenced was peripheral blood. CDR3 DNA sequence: TGTGCCAGCAGCTTAGCTTCGAGGTCACCCCTCCACTTT. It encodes CASSLASRSPLHF.